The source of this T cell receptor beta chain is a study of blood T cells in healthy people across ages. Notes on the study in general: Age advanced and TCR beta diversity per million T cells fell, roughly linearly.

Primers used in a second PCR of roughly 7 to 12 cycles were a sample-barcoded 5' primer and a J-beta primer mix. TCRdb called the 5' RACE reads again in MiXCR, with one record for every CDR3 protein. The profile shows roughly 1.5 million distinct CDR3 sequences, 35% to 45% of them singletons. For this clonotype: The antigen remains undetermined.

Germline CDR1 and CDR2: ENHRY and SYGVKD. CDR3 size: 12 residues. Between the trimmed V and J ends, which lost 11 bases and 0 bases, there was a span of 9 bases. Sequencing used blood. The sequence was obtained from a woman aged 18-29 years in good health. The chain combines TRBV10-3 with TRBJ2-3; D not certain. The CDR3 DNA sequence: TGTGCCGCCCGTAGCAGCACAGATACGCAGTATTTT. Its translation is CAARSSTDTQYF.